The clone carrying this TCR beta chain was seen more than once but under ten times. No antigen is known for it. This record belongs to a study of cytomegalovirus exposure and HLA in healthy donors. Overall study findings and caveats: Cytomegalovirus association was listed for 150 to 200 TCR beta chains. It was reported that TCR beta sequences correctly inferred the HLA-A and HLA-B alleles for most subjects.

Samples came from healthy bone marrow donors. V dropped 1 base and J dropped 16 bases, with 15 bases sitting between them. The germline gives CDR1 SGHNT, CDR2 YYREEE (reference sequence). The CDR3 totals 12 residues. Both 60 Vbeta primers and 13 Jbeta primers went into the PCR. The method was immunoSEQ multiplex PCR; TCRdb's version includes in-frame clones alone and lacks a portion of them. The repertoire includes approximately 100,000 clones, less than 9.5% of them detected once, and about 4.7% sits in the top ten. Sequenced input: PBMCs. The gene calls are TRBV5-4 and TRBJ1-3; D perhaps matches TRBD1 (5 bases). The sequence derives from a man aged 45-65 years in good health and CMV-seropositive. DNA for the CDR3: TGTGCCAGCAGCTTGTCGCGTCAGGGTGACTATTTT. Translating gives CASSLSRQGDYF. The full variable domain, in which reference TRBV5-4 and TRBJ1-3 provide the parts outside the CDR3, is ETGVTQSPTHLIKTRGQQVTLRCSSQSGHNTVSWYQQALGQGPQFIFQYYREEENGRGNFPPRFSGLQFPNYSSELNVNALELDDSALYLCASSLSRQGDYFGEGSWLTVV.